One and the same sample provided the 17 T cell receptor beta chains below, sequenced in a study of human T cells and chemical hapten exposure. Time point in this sample: pre-sensitization, week 0. The treatment: therapeutic diphenylcyclopropenone sensitization with weekly scalp DPC. TCRdb re-analysed the RACE reads in MiXCR, keeping a single row per CDR3 protein. The repertoire holds around 200,000 distinct CDR3 sequences, around 30% seen once, with less than 3.5% in the top ten. The sequenced sample was whole blood, obtained in connection with sensitization to the hapten diphenylcyclopropenone (DPC). The receptors derive from a woman aged 30 to 39 with alopecia areata. Some clones in this sample may be carry-over from other donors' samples.

This clonotype was picked up a small number of times. This sequence joins TRBV6-5 and TRBJ1-1, with no clear D. Looked up from germline, CDR1 is MNHEY and CDR2 is SVGAGI. The length of the CDR3 is 16 residues. Between the trimmed V and J ends, which lost 5 bases and 4 bases, there was a span of 20 bases. As DNA, the CDR3 is TGTGCCAGCAGTCAAAGTTTCCGGACCTTCTTCACTGAAGCTTTCTTT. This codes for CASSQSFRTFFTEAFF.

This clonotype came up a few times. In DNA form, the CDR3 reads TGTGCCAGCAGTTTGGGAGGGACCTCTTGGAATGAGCAGTTCTTC. This sequence encodes CASSLGGTSWNEQFF. The V call is TRBV28, the J call TRBJ2-1; 7 nucleotides agree with TRBD2. There are 15 residues in the CDR3. The ends lost 3 bases at V and 7 bases at J; junction bases unmatched: 9. Germline CDR1 and CDR2: MDHEN and SYDVKM.

V gene TRBV5-1 combines with J gene TRBJ2-5; D not certain. Trimming took off 1 base at V and 0 bases at J, with 19 bases between the two ends. The CDR3 extends over 18 amino acids. Germline CDR1 and CDR2: SGHRS and YFSETQ. The CDR3 coding sequence is TGCGCCAGCAGCTTGCTTCCGGGTGGTGGTAGTCACCAAGAGACCCAGTACTTC. Amino acid sequence: CASSLLPGGGSHQETQYF.

The chain has TRBV28 and TRBJ2-7; D ambiguous. Trimming left V 4 bases short and J 3 bases short, with 16 bases between. The CDR3 sequence is 15 residues long. CDR1 is MDHEN, CDR2 SYDVKM, per germline. In DNA, the CDR3 is TGTGCCAGCAGTTCCCCCGGGCCCCCGGGCTACGAGCAGTACTTC. This encodes CASSSPGPPGYEQYF. The full variable domain, completed using reference TRBV28 and TRBJ2-7, is DVKVTQSSRYLVKRTGEKVFLECVQDMDHENMFWYRQDPGLGLRLIYFSYDVKMKEKGDIPEGYSVSREKKERFSLILESASTNQTSMYLCASSSPGPPGYEQYFGPGTRLTVT.

The chain recombines TRBV28 with TRBJ1-2; 10 bases align to TRBD1. The CDR3 spans 15 residues. Germline lookup yields CDR1 MDHEN and CDR2 SYDVKM. V dropped 5 bases and J dropped 5; count of bases not matched to a gene: 8. Here the CDR3 DNA reads TGTGCCAGCAGTCCCAATGACAGGGGGCTTTATGGCTACACCTTC. Amino acids: CASSPNDRGLYGYTF.

This clonotype has only a few counts. The chain uses TRBV7-2 and TRBJ2-7; D gene ambiguous. CDR1 is SGHTA, CDR2 FQGNSA, per germline. Trimming left V 5 bases short and J 0 bases short, with 5 bases between. The CDR3 has 12 amino acids. The CDR3 DNA follows: TGTGCCAGCAGCCCCCTCTCCTACGAGCAGTACTTC. It translates to CASSPLSYEQYF.

The rearrangement uses TRBV30 and TRBJ1-2, with D possibly being TRBD1 (5 bases). The CDR3 runs to 12 residues. Germline V gene lookup returns CDR1 GTSNPN and CDR2 SVGIG (reference sequence). The V end was cut by 3 bases, the J end by 6 bases, with 11 bases between. The CDR3, as DNA: TGTGCCTGGAGCGCTATAGGGGATGGCTACACCTTC. It codes for CAWSAIGDGYTF.

The chain is built from TRBV7-2 and TRBJ2-7, with 9 nucleotides matching TRBD2. The V segment lost 5 bases and the J segment 2 bases; nucleotides outside the gene matches: 4. From germline, CDR1 is SGHTA and CDR2 FQGNSA. This CDR3 has 14 amino acids. The CDR3, as DNA: TGTGCCAGCAGCCCCCGACTAGCGGCCTACGAGCAGTACTTC. This encodes CASSPRLAAYEQYF.

This sequence joins TRBV6-1 and TRBJ1-2; tentatively, D is TRBD1 (6 bases). The CDR3 covers 13 residues. Trimming took 2 bases from V and 5 from J, leaving 9 bases between them. Germline values: CDR1 MNHNS, CDR2 SASEGT. In nucleotides, the CDR3 is TGTGCCAGCAGTGAAAGGACAGAATATGGCTACACCTTC. Protein sequence: CASSERTEYGYTF.

The chain employs TRBV5-1 and TRBJ2-5, with 8 bases that match TRBD1. V lost 0 bases and J lost 5; bases outside the gene matches: 6. This CDR3 has 15 residues. Per the germline V gene, CDR1 is SGHRS and CDR2 is YFSETQ. CDR3 loop: CASSLVGQALETQYF. DNA of the CDR3: TGCGCCAGCAGCTTGGTGGGACAGGCGCTGGAGACCCAGTACTTC.

The chain couples TRBV7-2 to TRBJ2-7; no firm D call. The germline CDR1 and CDR2 sequences are SGHTA and FQGNSA. The CDR3 contains 13 residues. V lost 7 bases and J lost 2, with 12 bases in between. The CDR3 loop reads CASTPGRAYEQYF. CDR3 sequence (DNA): TGTGCCAGCACCCCAGGCAGAGCCTACGAGCAGTACTTC. The whole variable domain, filled in from reference TRBV7-2 and TRBJ2-7, reads GAGVSQSPSNKVTEKGKDVELRCDPISGHTALYWYRQSLGQGLEFLIYFQGNSAPDKSGLPSDRFSAERTGGSVSTLTIQRTQQEDSAVYLCASTPGRAYEQYFGPGTRLTVT.

The chain employs TRBV28 and TRBJ2-3, with 8 bases fitting TRBD2. Germline V lookup: CDR1 MDHEN, CDR2 SYDVKM. The trim removed 7 bases at V and 0 bases at J, leaving 6 bases unmatched. The CDR3 runs to 15 residues. CDR3 sequence reads: CASMAGGASTDTQYF. The CDR3 region has the DNA TGTGCCAGCATGGCGGGGGGCGCTAGCACAGATACGCAGTATTTT.

This clonotype was observed a handful of times. The J gene is TRBJ1-2, the V gene TRBV2; D is possibly TRBD1 (5 bases). Germline loops: CDR1 SNHLY, CDR2 FYNNEI. This CDR3 contains 13 residues. V dropped 5 bases and J dropped 1 base, with 8 bases sitting between them. The DNA for the CDR3 is TGTGCCAGCAGTCAACAGGTTAACTATGGCTACACCTTC. Its translation is CASSQQVNYGYTF.

This rearrangement joins TRBV10-3 to TRBJ1-5; D may be TRBD1 (5 bases). The CDR3 runs to 14 residues. Germline V gene data show CDR1 as ENHRY and CDR2 as SYGVKD. Deletions cut 8 bases from V and 1 base from J, with 12 bases between. The CDR3 DNA reads as TGTGCCATCTCAGAGTGGGGGAGCAATCAGCCCCAGCATTTT. Translated, it gives CAISEWGSNQPQHF.

This clonotype was seen more than once but under ten times. The chain's CDR3 is CATRIGTQETQYF. As DNA, the CDR3 is TGTGCCACCAGAATAGGGACTCAAGAGACCCAGTACTTC. V is TRBV15 and J is TRBJ2-5; TRBD2 might be the D (6 bases). The CDR3 has 13 amino acids. The germline CDR1 and CDR2 sequences are LNHNV and YYDKDF (reference sequence). The ends were cut back, 6 bases at V and 2 bases at J, with 10 bases in the middle.

There are a few counts of this clonotype. The rearrangement uses TRBV28 and TRBJ2-3; perhaps TRBD2 as D (6 bases). There are 13 residues in the CDR3. Germline V gives CDR1 MDHEN, CDR2 SYDVKM. V lost 7 bases to trimming and J lost 3 bases, with 11 bases between them. This CDR3 reads CASKDGSTDTQYF. The CDR3 DNA reads TGTGCCAGCAAGGACGGGAGTACAGATACGCAGTATTTT. Full variable domain (rest looked up from reference TRBV28 and TRBJ2-3): DVKVTQSSRYLVKRTGEKVFLECVQDMDHENMFWYRQDPGLGLRLIYFSYDVKMKEKGDIPEGYSVSREKKERFSLILESASTNQTSMYLCASKDGSTDTQYFGPGTRLTVL.

This clonotype was recorded many times. The rearrangement links TRBV29-1 to TRBJ1-3; D not resolved. Germline CDR1 and CDR2: SQVTM and ANQGSEA. Trimming took off 3 bases at V and 0 bases at J, with 0 bases between the two ends. This CDR3 is 11 amino acids long. This CDR3 is CSVDSGNTIYF. CDR3 DNA sequence: TGCAGCGTTGACTCTGGAAACACCATATATTTT. Combining the CDR3 with reference TRBV29-1 and TRBJ1-3 gives the whole variable domain SAVISQKPSRDICQRGTSLTIQCQVDSQVTMMFWYRQQPGQSLTLIATANQGSEATYESGFVIDKFPISRPNLTFSTLTVSNMSPEDSSIYLCSVDSGNTIYFGEGSWLTVV.